Below are 30 T cell receptor beta chains sequenced from a single sample in a study of blood T cell repertoires in COVID-19. The table came from immunoSEQ multiplex PCR; TCRdb's copy has only in-frame clones and leaves some out. The sample includes some 310,000 clones, roughly 90% of them seen just once. Material for sequencing was PBMCs or T cells enriched from blood (not recorded which). The receptors shown here come from a woman younger than 45 who had recovered from COVID-19.

The chain couples TRBV6-5 to TRBJ2-7; 10 positions match TRBD1. The germline V gene has CDR1 MNHEY and CDR2 SVGAGI. V shed 0 bases, J shed 4 bases, and the junction held 3 bases outside the gene matches. CDR3 length: 15 residues. The CDR3, as DNA: TGTGCCAGCAGTTACTCGGACAGGGGGGGGTACGAGCAGTACTTC. Translation gives CASSYSDRGGYEQYF.

The chain couples TRBV4-1 to TRBJ1-3, with D unclear. V lost 0 bases, J lost 0 bases, and 9 bases lay in between. The length of the CDR3 is 16 residues. Germline values: CDR1 MGHRA, CDR2 YSYEKL. The DNA of the CDR3 is TGCGCCAGCAGCCAAGATGGCCCGTTCTCTGGAAACACCATATATTTT. It translates to CASSQDGPFSGNTIYF.

This chain joins TRBV7-2 and TRBJ2-7, with 12 bases identical to TRBD2. CDR1 is SGHTA and CDR2 is FQGNSA in the germline V gene. This CDR3 comprises 15 residues. The V segment lost 2 bases and the J segment 9 bases; nucleotides outside the gene matches: 8. CDR3 DNA: TGTGCCAGCAGCTTAATGGCTAGCGGGAGGGTAGGGCAGTACTTC. It translates to CASSLMASGRVGQYF.

V gene TRBV7-2 combines with J gene TRBJ2-3; TRBD1 might be the D (5 bases). Trimming took 3 bases from V and 4 from J, leaving 8 bases between them. CDR1 is SGHTA, CDR2 FQGNSA, per germline. This CDR3 is built from 13 residues. The CDR3 sequence is CASSFMGPDTQYF. The CDR3 DNA sequence: TGTGCCAGCAGCTTTATGGGGCCAGATACGCAGTATTTT.

The rearrangement links TRBV10-1 to TRBJ1-1; 12 nucleotides align to TRBD1. The CDR3 is 13 amino acids. CDR1 is WNHNN and CDR2 is SYGVQD in the germline V gene (reference sequence). Trimming at V came to 8 bases and at J to 11 bases, leaving 9 bases not matched to a gene. The CDR3 DNA sequence: TGCGCCAGCCGATCCGGGACAGGGGGCCGGGCTTTCTTT. This encodes CASRSGTGGRAFF.

The chain has TRBV5-4 and TRBJ2-5, with 16 nucleotides matching TRBD2. V trimming: 4 bases; J trimming: 4 bases; junction bases outside the gene matches: 4. Germline CDR1 reads SGHNT; CDR2 reads YYREEE (reference sequence). The CDR3 covers 16 residues. CDR3: CASSPGTSGRGETQYF. The CDR3 DNA reads as TGTGCCAGCAGCCCGGGGACTAGCGGGAGGGGAGAGACCCAGTACTTC.

The chain is built from TRBV27 and TRBJ2-3, with D possibly TRBD2 on 5 matching bases. Trimming removed 6 bases from V and 4 bases from J, with 11 bases in between. The germline CDR1 and CDR2 sequences are MNHEY and SMNVEV (reference sequence). The CDR3 is made up of 13 amino acids. CDR3 sequence reads: CASSLVGADTQYF. CDR3 DNA: TGTGCCAGCAGCCTCGTCGGGGCAGATACGCAGTATTTT.

This clone has only one observation. The V gene is TRBV2, the J gene TRBJ1-4; D is ambiguous. V shed 8 bases and J shed 1 base, with 11 bases lying between them. This CDR3 is 14 amino acids long. Germline V gene lookup returns CDR1 SNHLY and CDR2 FYNNEI. CDR3 sequence: CASVGVLTNEKLFF. CDR3 DNA: TGTGCCAGCGTCGGGGTTCTAACTAATGAAAAACTGTTTTTT.

This clone appeared a single time. The chain is built from TRBV5-1 and TRBJ1-3, with D possibly matching TRBD1 (6 bases). This CDR3 spans 16 amino acids. The germline gives CDR1 SGHRS, CDR2 YFSETQ. V was cut by 4 bases and J by 0 bases, with 14 bases left in between. The chain's CDR3 is CASSGGQLSSGNTIYF. CDR3 sequence (DNA): TGCGCCAGCAGCGGAGGACAGCTGAGCTCTGGAAACACCATATATTTT.

This clone showed up just a few times. CDR3 loop: CASLDGRIYTGELFF. CDR3 bases: TGCGCCAGCCTAGACGGGAGGATTTACACCGGGGAGCTGTTTTTT. The J gene is TRBJ2-2, the V gene TRBV10-2; 7 nucleotides align to TRBD2. Germline V gene data show CDR1 as WSHSY and CDR2 as SAAADI. V trimming: 8 bases; J trimming: 3 bases; junction bases outside the gene matches: 9. This CDR3 is built from 15 residues.

The chain has TRBV11-2 and TRBJ2-3, with TRBD1 matching over 9 bases. The germline V gene encodes CDR1 SGHAT and CDR2 FQNNGV. There are 16 residues in the CDR3. With V trimmed by 5 bases and J by 4 bases, 10 bases remained unmatched. The CDR3 region has the DNA TGTGCCAGCAGCCTCCAGACAGGGGGGATGCCAGATACGCAGTATTTT. It specifies CASSLQTGGMPDTQYF.

The chain combines TRBV18 with TRBJ2-2; 12 positions match TRBD2. Looked up from germline, CDR1 is KGHSH and CDR2 is LQKENI. Trimming removed 4 bases from V and 7 bases from J; junction bases left unmatched: 7. CDR3 size: 16 residues. CDR3 protein: CASSRLAGEGNGELFF. CDR3 nucleotides: TGTGCCAGCTCACGACTAGCGGGAGAGGGAAACGGGGAGCTGTTTTTT.

The chain combines TRBV14 with TRBJ1-5; weak D call: TRBD1 (6 bases). The CDR3 runs 13 residues. CDR1 is SGHDN and CDR2 is FVKESK in the germline V gene. With 1 base removed from V and 9 bases from J, the gap between germline ends came to 10 bases. CDR3 residues: CASSQGTGLPQHF. DNA for the CDR3: TGTGCCAGCAGCCAAGGTACAGGGCTGCCCCAGCATTTT.

The chain combines TRBV10-3 with TRBJ2-1; the D gene is possibly TRBD2 (6 bases). Germline assignment: CDR1 ENHRY and CDR2 SYGVKD. V shed 3 bases and J shed 7 bases, with 7 bases lying between them. This CDR3 region has 12 residues. In DNA, the CDR3 is TGTGCCATCAGTGACCGGGGGAATGAGCAGTTCTTC. Amino acids: CAISDRGNEQFF.

This clone was recorded a few times. This chain connects TRBV6-5 to TRBJ2-7, with 8 bases lining up with TRBD1. Germline V CDR1 and CDR2: MNHEY, SVGAGI. The CDR3 contains 15 residues. V trimming: 5 bases; J trimming: 3 bases; junction bases outside the gene matches: 9. The CDR3 DNA follows: TGTGCCAGCAGTATACGGACAGGGACCAACTACGAGCAGTACTTC. Translation gives CASSIRTGTNYEQYF.

The chain joins TRBV6-5 to TRBJ1-5; 8 nucleotides match TRBD1. With 5 bases clipped from V and 5 bases from J, the junction kept 8 bases outside the gene matches. The CDR3 covers 15 residues. Germline assignment: CDR1 MNHEY and CDR2 SVGAGI. The CDR3: CASSPTGVQDQPQHF. The CDR3 DNA follows: TGTGCCAGCAGTCCGACAGGGGTCCAGGATCAGCCCCAGCATTTT.

This chain uses TRBV5-1 with TRBJ2-2, with D possibly matching TRBD2 (5 bases). This CDR3 comprises 16 residues. Trimming left V 4 bases short and J 1 base short, with 14 bases between. Germline V lookup: CDR1 SGHRS, CDR2 YFSETQ. The CDR3 nucleotides read TGCGCCAGCAGCCGAAGACCAAGCGGGAACACCGGGGAGCTGTTTTTT. Translating it yields CASSRRPSGNTGELFF.

The chain combines TRBV10-2 with TRBJ1-2; possible D gene TRBD1, 5 bases. V lost 3 bases to trimming and J lost 2 bases, with 16 bases between them. This CDR3 comprises 16 residues. Germline CDR1 reads WSHSY; CDR2 reads SAAADI. CDR3 region: CASSDRVARTNYGYTF. The DNA for the CDR3 is TGCGCCAGCAGTGACAGGGTGGCGCGCACGAACTATGGCTACACCTTC.

V and J are TRBV18 and TRBJ2-1; 9 nucleotides line up with TRBD1. Germline CDR1 and CDR2: KGHSH and LQKENI. Losses at the gene ends were 5 bases for V and 2 bases for J; bases not matched to a gene: 7. The CDR3 spans 16 residues. CDR3 bases: TGTGCCAGCTCAAAAGGACAGGGGCCCCCCTACAATGAGCAGTTCTTC. This translates into CASSKGQGPPYNEQFF.

This clone was seen once. The chain employs TRBV16 and TRBJ2-7; no firm D call. Germline loops: CDR1 KGHSY, CDR2 FQNENV. Trimming removed 4 bases at V and 0 bases at J, with 19 bases between. The CDR3 has 17 amino acids. The CDR3, as DNA: TGTGCCAGCAGCCCTCAAGACGGCTTACCTAGCTCCTACGAGCAGTACTTC. It specifies CASSPQDGLPSSYEQYF.

This clone was seen only a few times. V is TRBV11-3 and J is TRBJ1-2; no clear D gene. The V gene's germline CDR1 is SGHNT and CDR2 YENEEA. Trimming left V 1 base short and J 9 bases short, with 12 bases between. The CDR3 length is 13 residues. CDR3 in amino acids: CASSLVGRDRYTF. The CDR3 nucleotides are TGTGCCAGCAGCTTAGTGGGGAGGGATCGCTACACCTTC.

V is TRBV2 and J is TRBJ1-5; 8 bases align to TRBD1. This CDR3 has 13 residues. Germline CDR1 reads SNHLY; CDR2 reads FYNNEI. The junction had 7 bases not matched to a gene; V was cut back by 9 bases and J by 6 bases. The CDR3, as DNA: TGTGCCAGTAGGCAGGGGGCGCCTCAGCCCCAGCATTTT. Amino acids: CASRQGAPQPQHF.

Note on this clone: This sample includes further DNA sequences coding for the same CDR3. This chain joins TRBV18 and TRBJ1-1; 7 positions match TRBD1. Looked up from germline, CDR1 is KGHSH and CDR2 is LQKENI. J gave up 1 base and V 3 bases, and 5 bases lay outside the gene matches. The CDR3 length is 15 residues. CDR3 sequence reads: CASSPSQGENTEAFF. In DNA, the CDR3 is TGTGCCAGCTCACCCTCCCAGGGGGAGAACACTGAAGCTTTCTTT.

This clone was counted a single time. This chain uses TRBV11-3 with TRBJ2-2, with 8 bases aligning to TRBD2. Germline V CDR1 and CDR2: SGHNT, YENEEA. CDR3 length: 15 residues. V lost 0 bases and J lost 5; bases outside the gene matches: 2. The CDR3 region is CASSLEGLATGELFF. The DNA for the CDR3 is TGTGCCAGCAGCTTAGAAGGACTAGCTACCGGGGAGCTGTTTTTT.

The V and J genes are TRBV5-6 and TRBJ1-5; D unresolved. Per the germline V gene, CDR1 is SGHDT and CDR2 is YYEEEE. The CDR3 is made up of 15 amino acids. Trimming removed 1 base at V and 6 bases at J, with 14 bases between. The CDR3 loop is CASSLFSGSSQPQHF. The CDR3 bases are TGTGCCAGCAGCTTGTTTTCCGGGTCCAGTCAGCCCCAGCATTTT.

The chain couples TRBV28 to TRBJ2-5; 10 bases are a match to TRBD2. This CDR3 contains 17 residues. Germline lookup yields CDR1 MDHEN and CDR2 SYDVKM. The junction had 10 bases not matched to a gene; V was cut back by 3 bases and J by 3 bases. This chain's CDR3 is CASSLGERTSGEETQYF. In DNA, the CDR3 is TGTGCCAGCAGTTTGGGGGAGCGGACTAGCGGTGAAGAGACCCAGTACTTC.

The genes are TRBV10-1 and TRBJ2-5; D is possibly TRBD2 (8 bases). Germline V gene lookup returns CDR1 WNHNN and CDR2 SYGVQD (reference sequence). V was shortened by 2 bases and J by 4 bases, with 17 bases between the two germline ends. The CDR3 is 16 residues long. CDR3: CASSEGTAGEGETQYF. The CDR3 DNA is TGCGCCAGCAGTGAGGGGACAGCGGGAGAAGGAGAGACCCAGTACTTC.

The chain employs TRBV5-1 and TRBJ1-1; 8 bases fit TRBD1. Trimming cost V 4 bases and J 1 base; bases outside gene matches: 6. CDR1 and CDR2 from the germline V gene are SGHRS and YFSETQ. The length of the CDR3 is 15 residues. The CDR3 spells CASSPTGQGNTEAFF. In DNA, the CDR3 is TGCGCCAGCAGCCCGACCGGACAGGGGAACACTGAAGCTTTCTTT.

DNA of the CDR3: TGTGCCAGCAGCCCGAGGGGAGGGTGGGAGCAGTACTTC. Amino acids: CASSPRGGWEQYF. The rearrangement joins TRBV13 to TRBJ2-7, with TRBD2 matching over 7 bases. The CDR3 totals 13 residues. V gave up 5 bases and J gave up 7 bases; unmatched junction bases: 8. Germline V gene lookup returns CDR1 PRHDT and CDR2 FYEKMQ (reference sequence).

The chain couples TRBV5-1 to TRBJ2-3; D may be TRBD1 (6 bases). The length of the CDR3 is 18 residues. Trimming stripped 9 bases from V and 5 bases from J, with 31 bases between. Germline loops: CDR1 SGHRS, CDR2 YFSETQ. The CDR3 bases are TGCGCCACTACCCCGGGTGACAGGTCCCGTATAAAAAAAGATACGCAGTATTTT. This translates into CATTPGDRSRIKKDTQYF.